This passage covers 6 T cell receptor beta chains from one sample sequenced in a study of T cells in Graves' hyperthyroidism and ophthalmopathy. RNA transcripts yielded amplified TCR beta CDR3 regions. The TCR CDR3 first-round RT-PCR relied on the HTBI primer set. TCRdb ran MiXCR on the multiplex PCR reads and lists one entry per CDR3 protein. The sample holds about 570,000 distinct CDR3 sequences, around 45% seen once. Source material: peripheral blood or thyroid tissue (not recorded which). These receptors were collected from an adult woman with Graves' disease, either hyperthyroidism or ophthalmopathy (not recorded which).

The chain employs TRBV2 and TRBJ1-2; D is uncertain. Looked up from germline, CDR1 is SNHLY and CDR2 is FYNNEI. The CDR3 has 14 residues. V lost 3 bases, J lost 1 base, and 9 bases lay in between. The CDR3: CASSDPNNNYGYTF. Here the CDR3 DNA reads TGTGCCAGCAGTGATCCGAACAATAACTATGGCTACACCTTC.

The table lists this clonotype with many counts. This rearrangement joins TRBV20-1 to TRBJ2-7; maybe TRBD2 (5 bases). CDR1 and CDR2 (germline): DFQATT, SNEGSKA (reference sequence). This CDR3 is 14 amino acids long. V gave up 0 bases and J gave up 4 bases, with 13 bases separating them. The CDR3 bases are TGCAGTGCTAGAGATTTCAGCGGAACTTACGAGCAGTACTTC. This encodes CSARDFSGTYEQYF.

This clonotype was found many times. V gene TRBV5-1 combines with J gene TRBJ2-6, with D perhaps matching TRBD2 (5 bases). The CDR3 runs to 17 residues. Trimming took 5 bases from V and 0 from J, leaving 15 bases between them. Germline CDR1 is SGHRS and CDR2 is YFSETQ. The CDR3 loop is CASRDFLRVSGANVLTF. The CDR3 bases are TGCGCCAGCAGGGACTTTCTTCGGGTCTCTGGGGCCAACGTCCTGACTTTC.

The J gene is TRBJ2-7, the V gene TRBV11-1, with TRBD2 identical over 13 bases. Per germline, CDR1 SGHAT and CDR2 FQDESV (reference sequence). V dropped 4 bases and J dropped 0; count of bases not matched to a gene: 12. The CDR3 has 19 amino acids. In DNA, the CDR3 is TGTGCCAGCAGCTCACGCCAAGGACTAGCGGGAGTCCGCTCCTACGAGCAGTACTTC. It specifies CASSSRQGLAGVRSYEQYF.

At least ten counts were recorded for this clonotype. One junction end does not reproduce the germline sequence, and a read error may be involved. V usage is TRBV19 and J usage is TRBJ2-2; TRBD2 is a possible D gene (6 bases). There are 14 residues in the CDR3. Per the germline V gene, CDR1 is LNHDA and CDR2 is SQIVND (reference sequence). The CDR3, as DNA: TGTGCCAGTAGTTTGGAGGGCGGCACCAGGGAGCTGTTTTTT. It specifies CASSLEGGTRELFF. Combining the CDR3 with reference TRBV19 and TRBJ2-2 gives the whole variable domain DGGITQSPKYLFRKEGQNVTLSCEQNLNHDAMYWYRQDPGQGLRLIYYSQIVNDFQKGDIAEGYSVSREKKESFPLTVTSAQKNPTAFYLCASSLEGGTRELFFGEGSRLTVL.

This clonotype has only a few counts. The chain employs TRBV14 and TRBJ1-5; 10 nucleotides line up with TRBD1. V trimming: 6 bases; J trimming: 5 bases; junction bases outside the gene matches: 4. The CDR3 consists of 14 residues. Germline CDR1 reads SGHDN; CDR2 reads FVKESK. The CDR3 coding sequence is TGTGCCAGCAGTGGGACAGGGGAGGATCAGCCCCAGCATTTT. Its translation is CASSGTGEDQPQHF.